Listed below are T cell receptor beta chains from one sample, sequenced in a study of T-cell reconstitution after alpha-beta-depleted transplantation in children. TCRdb re-derived calls from the PCR reads in MiXCR, one entry per CDR3 protein. The sample shows 280,000 or so distinct CDR3 sequences, approximately 10% of them seen only once. The input for sequencing was peripheral blood, taken 180 days after TCRalphabeta/CD19-depleted stem cell transplant. The receptors were sampled from a male patient between 2 and 9 years old who had a stem cell transplant for chronic granulomatous disease, so the T cells may come from the graft donor. The CDR3 runs from the conserved cysteine through the conserved F or W. The D gene is left open where the match is weak. The size field is filled for only some rows; it gives once, few, many or a size class.

>TRBV15|many|TRBJ2-1|12|-
TGTGCCACCAGCGGTGGGAAGGATGAGCAGTTCTTC
CATSGGKDEQFF
>TRBV5-1|many|TRBJ2-7|15|-
TGCGCCAGCAGCCCCGGGACTCCACCGGGGTACGAGCAGTACTTC
CASSPGTPPGYEQYF
>TRBV20-1|many|TRBJ2-1|16|TRBD2
TGCAGTGCTAGTAGGGGAAAGCGGGAGGGCCTGAATGAGCAGTTCTTC
CSASRGKREGLNEQFF
>TRBV12-3/TRBV12-4|many|TRBJ1-5|13|-
TGTGCCAGCAGTTTTAGTAGCAATCAGCCCCAGCATTTT
CASSFSSNQPQHF
>TRBV9|many|TRBJ2-2|15|-
TGTGCCAGCAGCGCCAGACTAGAAGTGGCCGGGGAGCTGTTTTTT
CASSARLEVAGELFF
>TRBV10-3|many|TRBJ2-7|14|-
TGTGCCATCAGTGAGTCAGGGATAGCCTACGAGCAGTACTTC
CAISESGIAYEQYF
>TRBV28|few|TRBJ2-7|14|-
TGTGCCAGCATCGAGGGGGGCAGCTCCTACGAGCAGTACTTC
CASIEGGSSYEQYF
>TRBV15|many|TRBJ2-1|13|-
TGTGCCACCAGCAGACCCCCGCACAATGAGCAGTTCTTC
CATSRPPHNEQFF
>TRBV7-8|many|TRBJ2-7|13|-
TGTGCCAGCAGCTTAGAGGACCAAAACGAGCAGTACTTC
CASSLEDQNEQYF
>TRBV10-3|-|TRBJ2-7|17|-
TGTGCCATCAGCCCCTCCTGGGGTAGCGGTTCCTTCTACGAGCAGTACTTC
CAISPSWGSGSFYEQYF
>TRBV5-1|-|TRBJ1-5|14|TRBD1
TGCGCCAGCAGCTTGGAGGGACAGTATCAGCCCCAGCATTTT
CASSLEGQYQPQHF
>TRBV5-5|many|TRBJ2-1|13|-
TGTGCCAGCAGCTCTAACCTTTGGAATGAGCAGTTCTTC
CASSSNLWNEQFF
>TRBV11-2|many|TRBJ2-2|18|TRBD2
TGTGCCAGCAGCTTAGATCTCCTAGCGGGAGTTTACACCGGGGAGCTGTTTTTT
CASSLDLLAGVYTGELFF
>TRBV5-6|many|TRBJ2-1|15|-
TGTGCCAGCAGCTTTCGGGTAAGCTCCTACAATGAGCAGTTCTTC
CASSFRVSSYNEQFF
>TRBV15|many|TRBJ2-1|14|-
TGTGCCACCAGCAGAGAAGGCAGCCGTCAAGAGCAGTTCTTC
CATSREGSRQEQFF
>TRBV7-8|many|TRBJ1-1|17|TRBD1
TGTGCCAGCAGCTTAGGTACCGCAGGGGGAGGGGGCACTGAAGCTTTCTTT
CASSLGTAGGGGTEAFF
>TRBV12-3/TRBV12-4|many|TRBJ1-6|13|-
TGTGCCAGCAGTCGAATCACCAATTCACCCCTCCACTTT
CASSRITNSPLHF